What follows describes a single TCR beta chain. Its cognate antigen has yet to be identified. It has no much larger one-base neighbor in the sample; base qualities were not kept. The CDR3 covers 12 residues, taking in both the cysteine and the phenylalanine. The only DNA kept is the CDR3, 36 bases in frame from the first base. The V and J ends are trimmed by 5 bases and 16 bases, leaving 15 bases between them. CDR1 and CDR2 are read off the germline V gene as MNHEY and SVGAGI. The data belong to a study of lymphopenia after photon versus proton radiotherapy (dated by TCRdb to the late 2010s). Broadly, across the study: The immunological effects of photon versus proton radiation therapy were compared in patients with gastrointestinal tumors who developed high-grade lymphopenia. The cohort comprised 15 to 20 patients with gastrointestinal tumors who received either photon or proton therapy and then developed lymphopenia. The goal of the study was to characterize the differences between the two radiation modalities in how they affect the immune system. Findings and caveats that apply to the study as a whole: After the lymphocyte count nadir, oligoclonal expansion, especially of CD8+ Temra cells, was observed in photon-treated repertoires, and the drop in diversity was driven by this expansion. The survival association was assessed only in patients who died, and better survival with proton therapy was presented by the authors as a possibility rather than a demonstrated result. During treatment, patients who received proton therapy stayed relatively stable, whereas patients who received photon therapy lost naive T cells and TCR diversity and gained effector/memory populations. Among patients across the cohort who died, overall survival time showed an inverse correlation with a larger post-nadir drop in TCR diversity.

The library was generated by the immunoSEQ multiplex PCR assay. T cell repertoires were profiled by deep sequencing of rearranged TCR beta loci, alongside multiparametric flow cytometry. The clones in this table, taken by TCRdb from immuneACCESS, are in-frame only. Not every clone is retained; where verified, under half of the shortfall comes from an unresolved V gene, and the cause of the rest is unknown. The sample records approximately 12,000 clones, about 85% of which are singletons. 3% to 4% of the sample lies in the top ten. The V and J segments used are TRBV6-5 and TRBJ1-6, with no D gene named confidently. The sequenced sample was peripheral blood, obtained from a patient treated with photon-based radiotherapy. The source is a man aged 55-75 years with pancreatic cancer. The CDR3 region reads CASSLRWGPLHF. The DNA sequence reads TGTGCCAGCAGTCTCCGTTGGGGTCCTCTCCACTTT.